This T cell receptor (beta chain) emerged from a study of CD8 T cells in Susac syndrome. Study in general: Clinically active disease was present in about 6 of the sequenced Susac syndrome patients. Roughly eight of these patients were in remission.

About 0.5 to 1 ug RNA was reverse transcribed with random hexamers. Amplification of TCR beta CDR3 was carried out by immunoSEQ multiplex PCR, which covered 54 Vbeta and 13 Jbeta segments. TCRdb redid the calling of the immunoSEQ multiplex PCR reads with MiXCR, one entry per CDR3 protein. The sample carries 200,000 to 250,000 distinct CDR3 sequences, approximately 94% recorded once. The CDR3 is made up of 17 amino acids. V was trimmed by 5 bases and J by 0 bases, leaving 19 bases between them. CDR1 SGHTA and CDR2 FQGNSA come from the germline V gene. This receptor was taken from a human donor with Susac syndrome. The material sequenced was CD4+ T cells from PBMCs. The chain carries TRBV7-2 and TRBJ1-1; tentatively, D is TRBD1 (6 bases). CDR3 DNA: TGTGCCAGCAGCCCCCTCGTTTCAGGGGTCATGAACACTGAAGCTTTCTTT. Its protein is CASSPLVSGVMNTEAFF.